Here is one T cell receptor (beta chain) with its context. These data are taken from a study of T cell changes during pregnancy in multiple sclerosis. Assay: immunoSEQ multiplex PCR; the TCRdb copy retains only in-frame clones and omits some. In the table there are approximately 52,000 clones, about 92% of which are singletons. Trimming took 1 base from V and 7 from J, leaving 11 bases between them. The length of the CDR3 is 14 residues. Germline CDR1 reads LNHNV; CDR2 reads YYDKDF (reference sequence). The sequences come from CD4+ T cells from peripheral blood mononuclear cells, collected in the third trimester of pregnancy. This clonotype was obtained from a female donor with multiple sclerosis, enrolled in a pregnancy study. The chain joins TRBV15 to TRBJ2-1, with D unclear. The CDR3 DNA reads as TGTGCCACCAGCAGAGCGGATTGGAGAAATGAGCAGTTCTTC. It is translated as CATSRADWRNEQFF.